The 10 T cell receptor beta chains below all came from one sample that was sequenced in a study of T cells in tuberculosis. The table came from immunoSEQ multiplex PCR; TCRdb's copy has only in-frame clones and leaves some out. The repertoire includes approximately 28,000 clones, about 92% of them detected once, and less than 5% sits in the top ten. The sequenced material came from PBMCs. Receptor source: a donor aged 10-29 years with latent tuberculosis or without tuberculosis infection.

The chain couples TRBV7-9 to TRBJ2-1; TRBD2 agrees at 8 bases. The J segment lost 10 bases and the V segment lost 5 bases, leaving 4 bases of the junction unmatched. This CDR3 has 12 residues. Germline CDR1 reads SEHNR; CDR2 reads FQNEAQ (reference sequence). The CDR3 DNA reads TGTGCCAGCAGCCTGCGGGGGGAAGAGCAGTTCTTC. Protein: CASSLRGEEQFF. Based on the CDR3 plus reference TRBV7-9 and TRBJ2-1, the full variable domain is DTGVSQNPRHKITKRGQNVTFRCDPISEHNRLYWYRQTLGQGPEFLTYFQNEAQLEKSRLLSDRFSAERPKGSFSTLEIQRTEQGDSAMYLCASSLRGEEQFFGPGTRLTVL.

The chain employs TRBV2 and TRBJ1-4, with D unclear. Per the germline V gene, CDR1 is SNHLY and CDR2 is FYNNEI. The V gene lost 4 bases and the J gene lost 3 bases, with 15 bases spanning the gap. The CDR3 is 16 residues long. The CDR3 DNA reads TGTGCCAGCAGTGTCGGAGAGGGTATCTCTAATGAAAAACTGTTTTTT. This encodes CASSVGEGISNEKLFF.

This clone showed up just a few times. The rearrangement uses TRBV4-1 and TRBJ1-5; 7 nucleotides agree with TRBD1. This CDR3 has 15 amino acids. The junction had 5 bases not matched to a gene; V was cut back by 2 bases and J by 4 bases. Germline V gene data show CDR1 as MGHRA and CDR2 as YSYEKL. In DNA, the CDR3 is TGCGCCAGCAGCCAATCGGGACAGCAAAATCAGCCCCAGCATTTT. Its translation is CASSQSGQQNQPQHF.

The chain uses TRBV2 and TRBJ1-5, with unresolved D. CDR1 and CDR2 from the germline V gene are SNHLY and FYNNEI. V was shortened by 2 bases and J by 6 bases, with 14 bases between the two germline ends. The CDR3 sequence is 15 residues long. The CDR3 bases are TGTGCCAGCAGTGAATTGGGCGGGATAGGTCAGCCCCAGCATTTT. Translation: CASSELGGIGQPQHF.

A remark on this clone: An end of the junction does not agree with germline; a read error may underlie this. The rearrangement links TRBV7-2 to TRBJ2-3; 9 nucleotides align to TRBD2. The CDR3 is made up of 15 amino acids. CDR1 and CDR2 (germline): SGHTA, FQGNSA. The CDR3, as DNA: TGTGCCAGCAGCTTCACCGGGACTAGCAAAGATACGCAGTATTTT. As protein: CASSFTGTSKDTQYF.

The chain joins TRBV7-9 to TRBJ2-5, with D uncertain. V lost 10 bases to trimming and J lost 1 base, with 7 bases between them. Germline V CDR1 and CDR2: SEHNR, FQNEAQ (reference sequence). CDR3 length equals 11 residues. The CDR3 DNA reads TGTGCCACCTCGGGCCAAGAGACCCAGTACTTC. This sequence encodes CATSGQETQYF.

J is TRBJ2-4 and V is TRBV7-2; 7 positions agree with TRBD2. The V gene end was trimmed by 1 base and the J gene end by 6 bases; junction bases not matched to a gene: 0. There are 13 residues in the CDR3. The germline CDR1 and CDR2 sequences are SGHTA and FQGNSA. The CDR3 DNA reads as TGTGCCAGCAGCTTAGGACTAGCAAACATTCAGTACTTC. Translated: CASSLGLANIQYF.

This clone was recorded only once. The rearrangement joins TRBV28 to TRBJ2-3, with a tentative D call TRBD2 (5 bases). Per the germline V gene, CDR1 is MDHEN and CDR2 is SYDVKM. V lost 6 bases and J 6 bases, leaving 16 bases between the germline ends. The CDR3 is 14 amino acids. The DNA of the CDR3 is TGTGCCAGCAGCCACGGGGTGCCCATCGATACGCAGTATTTT. Translated, it gives CASSHGVPIDTQYF.

V usage is TRBV27 and J usage is TRBJ2-5; tentative D call: TRBD2 (6 bases). V lost 8 bases, J lost 6 bases, and 13 bases lay in between. Per germline, CDR1 MNHEY and CDR2 SMNVEV (reference sequence). The CDR3 is 12 residues long. CDR3 sequence reads: CASGGLPQTQYF. CDR3 coding DNA: TGTGCCAGCGGAGGACTACCGCAGACCCAGTACTTC.

The chain carries TRBV28 and TRBJ1-6, with D maybe TRBD1 (5 bases). V was pared by 5 bases and J by 5 bases, with 19 bases between. The CDR3 totals 17 residues. Looked up from germline, CDR1 is MDHEN and CDR2 is SYDVKM. The CDR3 region is CASSPPGGVLNNSPLHF. CDR3 nucleotides: TGTGCCAGCAGTCCTCCCGGGGGGGTCCTCAATAATTCACCCCTCCACTTT. Drawing the rest from reference TRBV28 and TRBJ1-6, the complete variable domain is DVKVTQSSRYLVKRTGEKVFLECVQDMDHENMFWYRQDPGLGLRLIYFSYDVKMKEKGDIPEGYSVSREKKERFSLILESASTNQTSMYLCASSPPGGVLNNSPLHFGNGTRLTVT.